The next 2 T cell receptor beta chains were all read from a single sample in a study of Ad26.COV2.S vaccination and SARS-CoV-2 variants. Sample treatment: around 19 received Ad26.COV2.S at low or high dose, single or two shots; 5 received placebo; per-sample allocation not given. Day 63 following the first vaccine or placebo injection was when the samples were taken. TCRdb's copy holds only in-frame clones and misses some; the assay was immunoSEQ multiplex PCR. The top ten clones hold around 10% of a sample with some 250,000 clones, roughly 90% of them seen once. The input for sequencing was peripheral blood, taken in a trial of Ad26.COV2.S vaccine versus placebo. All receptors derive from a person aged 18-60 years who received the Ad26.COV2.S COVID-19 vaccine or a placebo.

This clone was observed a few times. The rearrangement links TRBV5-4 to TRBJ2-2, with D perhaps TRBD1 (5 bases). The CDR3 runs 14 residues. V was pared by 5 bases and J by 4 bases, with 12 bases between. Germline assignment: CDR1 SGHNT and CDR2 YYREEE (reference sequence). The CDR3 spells CASSPLQATGELFF. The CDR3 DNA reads TGTGCCAGCAGTCCGCTACAGGCCACCGGGGAGCTGTTTTTT. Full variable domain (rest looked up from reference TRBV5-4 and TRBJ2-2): ETGVTQSPTHLIKTRGQQVTLRCSSQSGHNTVSWYQQALGQGPQFIFQYYREEENGRGNFPPRFSGLQFPNYSSELNVNALELDDSALYLCASSPLQATGELFFGEGSRLTVL.

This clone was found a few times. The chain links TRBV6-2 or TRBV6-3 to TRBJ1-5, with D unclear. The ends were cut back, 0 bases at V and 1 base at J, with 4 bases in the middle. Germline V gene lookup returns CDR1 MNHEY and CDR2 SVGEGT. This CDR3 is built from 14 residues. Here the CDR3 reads CASSYSESNQPQHF. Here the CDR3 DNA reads TGTGCCAGCAGTTACTCGGAGAGCAATCAGCCCCAGCATTTT.